This T cell receptor (beta chain) was identified during a study of T cells in Graves' hyperthyroidism and ophthalmopathy. Study-wide points: Before onset, by a median of about six months, the model predicted ophthalmopathy.

Amplification of TCR beta CDR3 regions was performed using RNA transcripts as template. A first-round RT-PCR of the TCR CDR3 used the HTBI primer set. MiXCR, run by TCRdb on the multiplex PCR reads, gives a single entry per CDR3 protein. The table includes approximately 600,000 distinct CDR3 sequences, roughly 15% detected once. Ophthalmopathy patients showed a Clinical Activity Score of at least 3, NOSPECS grade of at least 4 and duration under 3 months. Using over 8.5 ml of fresh peripheral blood, PBMCs were prepared. This clonotype came up many times. Its antigen is unknown. Sequencing was carried out using blood. The clonotype originates from a woman between 40 and 50 years old with Graves' ophthalmopathy.

DNA for the CDR3: TGTGCCAGTAGTATTGGTAGCGGCTACGAGCAGTACTTC. Its translation: CASSIGSGYEQYF. This chain uses TRBV19 with TRBJ2-7, with D maybe TRBD2 (6 bases). V gave up 3 bases and J gave up 3 bases, with 9 bases separating them. The germline gives CDR1 LNHDA, CDR2 SQIVND (reference sequence). The CDR3 covers 13 residues.